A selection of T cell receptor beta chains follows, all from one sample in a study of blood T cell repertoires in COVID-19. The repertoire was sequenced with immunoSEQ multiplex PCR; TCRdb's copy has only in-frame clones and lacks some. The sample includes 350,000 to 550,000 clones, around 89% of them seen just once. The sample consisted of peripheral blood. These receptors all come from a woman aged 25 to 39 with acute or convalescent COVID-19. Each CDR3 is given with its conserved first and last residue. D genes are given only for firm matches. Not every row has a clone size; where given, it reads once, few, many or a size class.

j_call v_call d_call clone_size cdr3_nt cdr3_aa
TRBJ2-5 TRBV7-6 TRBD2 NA TGTGCCAGCAGCTTCCATAGCGGGGGCCAAGAGACCCAGTACTTC CASSFHSGGQETQYF
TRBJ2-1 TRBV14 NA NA TGTGCCAGCAGCCATCACACAATCTCAGGGGATTGGTACAATGAGCAGTTCTTC CASSHHTISGDWYNEQFF
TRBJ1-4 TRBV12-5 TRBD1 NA TGTGCTAGTGGTTTCTTACTCGACGGGACAGGGGGCTCTGAAAAACTGTTTTTT CASGFLLDGTGGSEKLFF
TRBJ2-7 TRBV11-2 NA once TGTGCCAGCAGCGCCCGGGTCTACGAGCAGTACTTC CASSARVYEQYF
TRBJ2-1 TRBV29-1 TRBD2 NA TGCAGCACCGGGGGAGCGGGGGCTCTAACCTACAATGAGCAGTTCTTC CSTGGAGALTYNEQFF
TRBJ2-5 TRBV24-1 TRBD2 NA TGTGCCACCAGCGTTGGCGGGGGCCAAGAGACCCAGTACTTC CATSVGGGQETQYF
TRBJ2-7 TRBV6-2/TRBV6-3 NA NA TGTGCCAGCAGTTACACAGGCGCCCCTTCAGAGCAGTACTTC CASSYTGAPSEQYF
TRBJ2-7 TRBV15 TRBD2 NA TGTGCCACCAGCAGAAGAACTAGCGGGTACGAGCAGTACTTC CATSRRTSGYEQYF
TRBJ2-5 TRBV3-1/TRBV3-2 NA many TGTGCCAGCAGCCAACTCTTTGGGGGGGCAACAAAATCACACCAGTACTTC CASSQLFGGATKSHQYF
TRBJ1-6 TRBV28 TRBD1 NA TGTGCCAGCACCCACAGGGGTATGAATTCACCCCTCCACTTT CASTHRGMNSPLHF
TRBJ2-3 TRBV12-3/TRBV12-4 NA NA TGTGCCAGCAGCGCCCTAGCCCCAGATACGCAGTATTTT CASSALAPDTQYF
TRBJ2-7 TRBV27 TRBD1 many TGTGCCAGCAGGAAAACAGGGGAAGGCGCCGAGCAGTACTTC CASRKTGEGAEQYF
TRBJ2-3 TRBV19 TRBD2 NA TGTGCCAGTAGTCCTAGCGGGGGGGCAGGAGATACGCAGTATTTT CASSPSGGAGDTQYF
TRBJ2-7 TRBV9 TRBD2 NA TGTGCCAGCAGCACGAGCGGGGGGGCCAACGAGCAGTACTTC CASSTSGGANEQYF
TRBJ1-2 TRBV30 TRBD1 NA TGTGCCTGGAGTGTTTGGCAGGGGGCTAACTATGGCTACACCTTC CAWSVWQGANYGYTF
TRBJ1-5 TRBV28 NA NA TGTGCCAGCAGACCGCGGACGACAGGTAGTAAGAAGTGGTCCCAGCATTTT CASRPRTTGSKKWSQHF
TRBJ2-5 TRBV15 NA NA TGTGCCACCAGCAGAAGGGAAGGTGGAGGGTGGGAGACCCAGTACTTC CATSRREGGGWETQYF
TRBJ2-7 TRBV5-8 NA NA TGTGCCAGCAGCTTGATGACAGTAGTCGACGAGCAGTACTTC CASSLMTVVDEQYF
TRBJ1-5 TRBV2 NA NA TGTGCCAGCAGTGAATTGAAGGGAGTCGGGGTTTTT CASSELKGVGVF
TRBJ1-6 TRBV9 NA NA TGTGCCAGCAGCGTAGGGCAGGGCTGGTCACCCCTCCACTTT CASSVGQGWSPLHF
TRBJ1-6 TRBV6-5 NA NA TGTGCCAGCAGTCTAAATACAGGGAATAATTCACCCCTCCACTTT CASSLNTGNNSPLHF
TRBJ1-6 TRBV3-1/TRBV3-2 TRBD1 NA TGTGCCAGCAGCTACGGGACAGGAGGCAGTTCACCCCTCCACTTT CASSYGTGGSSPLHF
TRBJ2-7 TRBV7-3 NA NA TGTGCCAGCAGCTATTACCCCCCGCGCTCATCCTACGAGCAGTACTTC CASSYYPPRSSYEQYF
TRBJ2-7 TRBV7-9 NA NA TGTGCCAGCAGCTTAGCCGGGATCCCCTCCTACGAGCAGTACTTC CASSLAGIPSYEQYF
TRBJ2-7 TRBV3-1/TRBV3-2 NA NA TGTGCCAGCAGCCACAAGACAGTGACTTCCTACGAGCAGTACTTC CASSHKTVTSYEQYF
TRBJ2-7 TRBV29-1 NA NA TGCAGCGTTGAACAGGGTAGGAACGAGCAGTACTTC CSVEQGRNEQYF
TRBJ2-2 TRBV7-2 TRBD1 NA TGTGCCAGCAGCCCAGGGGGCAGGTTGGGCACCGGGGAGCTGTTTTTT CASSPGGRLGTGELFF
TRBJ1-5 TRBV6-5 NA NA TGTGCCAGCAGTCTCCAGGGCTATCAGCCCCAGCATTTT CASSLQGYQPQHF
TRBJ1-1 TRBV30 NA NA TGTGCCTGGGGGAGGGTCATGAACACTGAAGCTTTCTTT CAWGRVMNTEAFF
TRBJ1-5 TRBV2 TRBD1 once TGTGCCAGCAGTTATCGGACAGGGAGCGGTCAGCCCCAGCATTTT CASSYRTGSGQPQHF
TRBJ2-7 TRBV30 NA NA TGTGCCTGGAGCCCAGGGTCCGGCGAGCAGTACTTC CAWSPGSGEQYF
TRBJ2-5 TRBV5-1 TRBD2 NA TGCGCCAGCAGCTTCCCGGGGGGGCCGGCTAAGGGAGAGACCCAGTACTTC CASSFPGGPAKGETQYF
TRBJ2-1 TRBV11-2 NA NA TGTGCCAGCAGCACCGGGAGCTACAATGAGCAGTTCTTC CASSTGSYNEQFF
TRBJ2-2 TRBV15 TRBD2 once TGTGCCACCAGCAGAGATCTAGCGGGGTTCCACACCGGGGAGCTGTTTTTT CATSRDLAGFHTGELFF
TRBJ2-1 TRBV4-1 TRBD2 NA TGCGCCAGCAGCTGGGCGGGGGAGTACAATGAGCAGTTCTTC CASSWAGEYNEQFF
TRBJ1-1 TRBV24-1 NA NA TGTGCCACCAGTGACAATAAGGGCAGGGCCGCTTTCTTT CATSDNKGRAAFF
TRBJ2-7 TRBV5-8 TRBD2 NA TGTGCCAGCAGTCCAGCGGGGGGGCCCTCCTACGAGCAGTACTTC CASSPAGGPSYEQYF
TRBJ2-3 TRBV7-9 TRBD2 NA TGTGCCAGCAGCTTAGGTGGGGAGGGGAGGACAGATACGCAGTATTTT CASSLGGEGRTDTQYF
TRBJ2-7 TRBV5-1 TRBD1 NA TGCGCCAGCAGCTCCACACAGGGGGCGGGGGAGCAGTACTTC CASSSTQGAGEQYF
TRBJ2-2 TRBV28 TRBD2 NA TGTGCCAGCAGTTACTTGGCGGGGGGCGGCACCGGGGAGCTGTTTTTT CASSYLAGGGTGELFF
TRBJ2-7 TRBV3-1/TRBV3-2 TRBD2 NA TGTGCCAGCAGCCAAGAGCTAGCGGGGGGGCTGGAGCAGTACTTC CASSQELAGGLEQYF
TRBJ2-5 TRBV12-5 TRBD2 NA TGTGCTAGTGGTTTGGGCGGGGGGTACCAAGAGACCCAGTACTTC CASGLGGGYQETQYF
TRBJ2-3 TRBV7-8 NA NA TGTGCCAGCAGCTTAGTTAGCGGAGGGGACACAGATACGCAGTATTTT CASSLVSGGDTDTQYF
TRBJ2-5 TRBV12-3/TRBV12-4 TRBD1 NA TGTGCCAGCAGTTTCGCAGGGGGAGAGACCCAGTACTTC CASSFAGGETQYF